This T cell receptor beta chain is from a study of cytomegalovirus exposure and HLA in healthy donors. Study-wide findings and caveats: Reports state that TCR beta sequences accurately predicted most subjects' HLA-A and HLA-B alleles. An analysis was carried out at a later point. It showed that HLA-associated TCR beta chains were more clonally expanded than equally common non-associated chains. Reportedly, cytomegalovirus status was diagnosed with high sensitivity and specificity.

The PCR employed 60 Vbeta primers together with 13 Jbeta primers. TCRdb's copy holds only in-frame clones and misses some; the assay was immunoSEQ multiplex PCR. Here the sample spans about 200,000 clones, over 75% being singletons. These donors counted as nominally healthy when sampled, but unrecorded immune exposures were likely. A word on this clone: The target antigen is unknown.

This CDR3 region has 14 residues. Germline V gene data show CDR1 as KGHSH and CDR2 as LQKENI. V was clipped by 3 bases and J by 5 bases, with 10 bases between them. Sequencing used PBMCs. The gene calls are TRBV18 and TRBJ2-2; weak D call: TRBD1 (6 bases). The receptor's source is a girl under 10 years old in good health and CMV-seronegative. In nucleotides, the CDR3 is TGTGCCAGCTCACCCACTACAGGGACCGGGGAGCTGTTTTTT. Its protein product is CASSPTTGTGELFF.